The subject of this entry is one T cell receptor beta chain. This CDR3 is 14 amino acids long. V dropped 4 bases and J dropped 5 bases, with 11 bases sitting between them. Germline CDR1 is WSHSY and CDR2 is SAAADI. The data are from a study of blood T cell repertoires in COVID-19. In the original workflow: Using reference gene primer amplification, nucleated cell counts were estimated. Assay: immunoSEQ multiplex PCR; the TCRdb copy retains only in-frame clones and omits some. That table supplies the V and J calls and clone size; D and trimming were determined from the DNA. Among 95,000 to 150,000 clones listed, 70% to 90% were seen once.

The chain has TRBV10-2 and TRBJ1-4, with D possibly being TRBD1 (6 bases). The receptor was derived from a human donor in a cohort sampled during active COVID-19. Specimen: peripheral blood. In DNA, the CDR3 is TGCGCCAGCAGTGTACAGGGCCGGAATGAAAAACTGTTTTTT. It is translated as CASSVQGRNEKLFF.